Listed here are 23 T cell receptor beta chains from one sample, sequenced in a study of cytomegalovirus exposure and HLA in healthy donors. The repertoire was sequenced with immunoSEQ multiplex PCR; TCRdb's copy has only in-frame clones and lacks some. The sample consists of roughly 110,000 clones, about 85% of them appearing once. What was sequenced was PBMCs. The receptors stem from a young woman in good health and CMV-seropositive.

The CDR3 DNA sequence: TGTGCCAGCAGTTGGACAGGGGGCTTATCTAACAATGAGCAGTTCTTC. Translated, it gives CASSWTGGLSNNEQFF. The rearrangement uses TRBV6-4 and TRBJ2-1; 11 nucleotides align to TRBD1. Germline V CDR1 and CDR2: MRHNA, SNTAGT. The V segment lost 5 bases and the J segment 5 bases; nucleotides outside the gene matches: 8. The CDR3 extends over 16 amino acids.

The sample holds one count of this clone. This chain uses TRBV6-5 with TRBJ2-1; 10 bases are shared with TRBD1. Germline assignment: CDR1 MNHEY and CDR2 SVGAGI. V gave up 0 bases and J gave up 9 bases; unmatched junction bases: 5. CDR3 length: 15 residues. This CDR3 is CASSYSRTGGSEQFF. The DNA of the CDR3 is TGTGCCAGCAGTTACTCCCGGACAGGGGGTAGTGAGCAGTTCTTC.

The J gene is TRBJ2-7, the V gene TRBV11-2, with TRBD2 matching 12 bases. There are 15 residues in the CDR3. CDR1 is SGHAT, CDR2 FQNNGV, per germline. V shed 5 bases and J 0 bases; nucleotides not matched to a gene: 2. CDR3 sequence reads: CASSQLAGGSYEQYF. The DNA of the CDR3 is TGTGCCAGCAGCCAACTAGCGGGGGGCTCCTACGAGCAGTACTTC.

This chain joins TRBV7-8 and TRBJ1-2, with 9 bases aligning to TRBD1. CDR3 length: 15 amino acids. In germline, CDR1 is SGHVS, CDR2 FQNEAQ. Trimming cost V 5 bases and J 4 bases; bases outside gene matches: 8. The CDR3 reads CASSGGQGRLYGYTF. As DNA, the CDR3 is TGTGCCAGCAGCGGAGGACAGGGGCGGCTCTATGGCTACACCTTC.

This rearrangement joins TRBV27 to TRBJ2-5; 8 bases match TRBD2. The CDR3 has 14 amino acids. J gave up 2 bases and V 5 bases, and 4 bases lay outside the gene matches. The germline V gene encodes CDR1 MNHEY and CDR2 SMNVEV (reference sequence). The chain's CDR3 is CASSPSGGQETQYF. In DNA form, the CDR3 reads TGTGCCAGCAGTCCGTCGGGGGGGCAAGAGACCCAGTACTTC.

The rearrangement joins TRBV4-2 to TRBJ1-3, with 10 positions matching TRBD1. From germline, CDR1 is LGHNA and CDR2 YNFKEQ. The CDR3 has 15 residues. The V segment lost 4 bases and the J segment 2 bases; nucleotides outside the gene matches: 2. The CDR3 protein is CASSLGQGAGNTIYF. The CDR3 bases are TGTGCCAGCAGCCTAGGACAGGGGGCTGGAAACACCATATATTTT.

The V and J genes are TRBV28 and TRBJ1-5, with 10 bases fitting TRBD1. This CDR3 contains 17 residues. Losses at the gene ends were 4 bases for V and 2 bases for J; bases not matched to a gene: 8. Germline loops: CDR1 MDHEN, CDR2 SYDVKM. The CDR3 DNA is TGTGCCAGCAGTTGGCTCACGACAGGGGGCGGCAATCAGCCCCAGCATTTT. Its translation is CASSWLTTGGGNQPQHF.

The chain employs TRBV7-9 and TRBJ2-1; D not resolved. Trimming removed 0 bases at V and 3 bases at J, with 12 bases between. This CDR3 has 16 amino acids. Germline CDR1 SEHNR, CDR2 FQNEAQ (reference sequence). CDR3 region: CASSLAGSLIYNEQFF. DNA for the CDR3: TGTGCCAGCAGCTTAGCTGGCTCTTTAATCTACAATGAGCAGTTCTTC.

This clone was seen only once. The chain links TRBV28 to TRBJ1-1; TRBD1 might be the D (5 bases). V lost 7 bases and J 1 base, leaving 7 bases between the germline ends. CDR1 is MDHEN and CDR2 is SYDVKM in the germline V gene. The CDR3 covers 12 residues. The CDR3 sequence is CASKQANTEAFF. Written as DNA, the CDR3 is TGTGCCAGCAAACAGGCGAACACTGAAGCTTTCTTT.

The table lists this clone with a count of one. The chain is built from TRBV28 and TRBJ2-2, with 8 positions matching TRBD2. CDR3 length equals 15 residues. Germline assignment: CDR1 MDHEN and CDR2 SYDVKM. Trimming removed 6 bases from V and 1 base from J; junction bases left unmatched: 4. CDR3 protein: CASSFGGVNTGELFF. CDR3 coding DNA: TGTGCCAGCAGCTTCGGGGGGGTGAACACCGGGGAGCTGTTTTTT.

The chain joins TRBV11-2 to TRBJ1-5; 9 bases agree with TRBD1. Trimming at V came to 3 bases and at J to 4 bases, leaving 4 bases not matched to a gene. The germline gives CDR1 SGHAT, CDR2 FQNNGV. The CDR3 runs to 15 residues. The CDR3 is CASSLDRGRNQPQHF. The CDR3 DNA sequence: TGTGCCAGCAGCTTGGACAGGGGCCGAAATCAGCCCCAGCATTTT.

This clone was counted only a few times. The chain employs TRBV7-9 and TRBJ2-7, with a tentative D call TRBD1 (6 bases). Trimming pared 4 bases from V and 2 bases from J, leaving 12 bases between. This CDR3 contains 14 residues. Germline CDR1 SEHNR, CDR2 FQNEAQ (reference sequence). CDR3: CASSSFRGPYEQYF. In DNA form, the CDR3 reads TGTGCCAGCAGCTCCTTCAGGGGCCCCTACGAGCAGTACTTC.

This rearrangement joins TRBV25-1 to TRBJ2-5, with 10 bases fitting TRBD1. V shed 6 bases and J 2 bases; nucleotides not matched to a gene: 6. This CDR3 has 15 amino acids. Germline V gives CDR1 MGHDK, CDR2 SYGVNS. The CDR3 DNA reads as TGTGCCAGCAGCCCCCGGGACAGGGGTCAAGAGACCCAGTACTTC. Translation gives CASSPRDRGQETQYF.

V and J are TRBV4-3 and TRBJ2-3; TRBD1 might be the D (7 bases). There are 20 residues in the CDR3. CDR1 is LGHNA and CDR2 is YSLEER in the germline V gene. The V end lost 0 bases, the J end lost 0 bases, and 22 bases lay between the germline ends. The CDR3 DNA is TGCGCCAGCAGCCAAGAAGCGGAGGGTGTCGAGGGGGCTAGCACAGATACGCAGTATTTT. It translates to CASSQEAEGVEGASTDTQYF.

The CDR3 DNA is TGTGCCAGCAAAATCCAGGGGGCGAATGCCCTTGCCCAAGAGACCCAGTACTTC. It is translated as CASKIQGANALAQETQYF. The chain carries TRBV28 and TRBJ2-5; 8 bases match TRBD1. CDR1 MDHEN and CDR2 SYDVKM come from the germline V gene. The ends lost 7 bases at V and 1 base at J; junction bases unmatched: 17. CDR3 length equals 18 residues.

CDR3 sequence: CASRGTGGYNEQFF. CDR3 DNA sequence: TGTGCCAGCAGGGGGACGGGGGGTTACAATGAGCAGTTCTTC. The chain couples TRBV7-2 to TRBJ2-1, with TRBD2 matching over 7 bases. This CDR3 has 14 amino acids. Germline CDR1 reads SGHTA; CDR2 reads FQGNSA. Losses at the gene ends were 6 bases for V and 4 bases for J; bases not matched to a gene: 6.

The chain combines TRBV20-1 with TRBJ1-1; D call uncertain. Germline V lookup: CDR1 DFQATT, CDR2 SNEGSKA (reference sequence). The V and J ends lost 3 bases and 8 bases respectively, with 7 bases between them. This CDR3 has 10 residues. The CDR3 DNA sequence: TGCAGTGCTAGGACCAGGGAAGCTTTCTTT. Protein: CSARTREAFF.

The chain joins TRBV28 to TRBJ2-1; 7 bases are a match to TRBD1. Trimming took 5 bases from V and 8 from J; bases not matched to a gene: 6. Germline V gene data show CDR1 as MDHEN and CDR2 as SYDVKM. This CDR3 is 13 amino acids long. The CDR3 here is CASSRQGGDEQFF. The CDR3, as DNA: TGTGCCAGCAGTCGACAGGGTGGGGATGAGCAGTTCTTC. Complete variable domain (other parts from reference TRBV28 and TRBJ2-1): DVKVTQSSRYLVKRTGEKVFLECVQDMDHENMFWYRQDPGLGLRLIYFSYDVKMKEKGDIPEGYSVSREKKERFSLILESASTNQTSMYLCASSRQGGDEQFFGPGTRLTVL.

V gene TRBV10-3 combines with J gene TRBJ2-3; a weak D match, TRBD2 (6 bases). Trimming left V 10 bases short and J 6 bases short, with 17 bases between. This CDR3 comprises 13 residues. Germline V lookup: CDR1 ENHRY, CDR2 SYGVKD. CDR3 sequence reads: CATGETEGDTQYF. CDR3 in DNA: TGTGCCACGGGAGAGACGGAGGGGGATACGCAGTATTTT.

The rearrangement joins TRBV10-1 to TRBJ2-3, with D possibly being TRBD1 (6 bases). Trimming removed 4 bases at V and 7 bases at J, with 12 bases between. The germline CDR1 and CDR2 sequences are WNHNN and SYGVQD (reference sequence). CDR3 size: 13 residues. The CDR3 bases are TGCGCCAGCAGTGTGGGGGCGGAGAATACGCAGTATTTT. Translated: CASSVGAENTQYF.

V and J are TRBV2 and TRBJ2-5; 7 positions match TRBD1. Germline V gene sequence: CDR1 SNHLY, CDR2 FYNNEI. The CDR3 contains 12 residues. Trimming at V came to 8 bases and at J to 5 bases, leaving 5 bases not matched to a gene. CDR3 amino acids: CASGTGAETQYF. CDR3 DNA: TGTGCCAGCGGTACAGGGGCTGAGACCCAGTACTTC. Full variable domain (missing parts from reference TRBV2 and TRBJ2-5): EPEVTQTPSHQVTQMGQEVILRCVPISNHLYFYWYRQILGQKVEFLVSFYNNEISEKSEIFDDQFSVERPDGSNFTLKIRSTKLEDSAMYFCASGTGAETQYFGPGTRLLVL.

The chain has TRBV6-1 and TRBJ1-1, with 10 nucleotides matching TRBD1. This CDR3 contains 12 residues. The V gene's germline CDR1 is MNHNS and CDR2 SASEGT. V shed 4 bases and J 11 bases; nucleotides not matched to a gene: 4. The CDR3 loop reads CASSGQGARAFF. CDR3 coding DNA: TGTGCCAGCAGTGGACAGGGGGCGCGGGCTTTCTTT.

The chain combines TRBV19 with TRBJ1-4; D remains unclear. The CDR3 has 15 amino acids. Between the trimmed V and J ends, which lost 1 base and 0 bases, there was a span of 6 bases. Germline V gives CDR1 LNHDA, CDR2 SQIVND (reference sequence). The CDR3: CASSIGSATNEKLFF. For the CDR3, the DNA is TGTGCCAGTAGTATAGGGTCAGCAACTAATGAAAAACTGTTTTTT.